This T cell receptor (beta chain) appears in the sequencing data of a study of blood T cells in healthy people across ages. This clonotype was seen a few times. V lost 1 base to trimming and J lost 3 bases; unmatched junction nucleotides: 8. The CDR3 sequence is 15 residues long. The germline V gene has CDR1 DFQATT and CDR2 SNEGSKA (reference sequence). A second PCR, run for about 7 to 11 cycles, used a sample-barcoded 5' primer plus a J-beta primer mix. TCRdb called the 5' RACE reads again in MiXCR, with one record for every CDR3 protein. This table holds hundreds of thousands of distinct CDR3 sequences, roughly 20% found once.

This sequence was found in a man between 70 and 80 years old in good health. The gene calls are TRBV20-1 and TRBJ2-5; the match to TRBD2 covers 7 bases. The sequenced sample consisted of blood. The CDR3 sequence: CSARGASGREETQYF. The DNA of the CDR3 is TGCAGTGCTAGAGGGGCTAGCGGAAGGGAAGAGACCCAGTACTTC.